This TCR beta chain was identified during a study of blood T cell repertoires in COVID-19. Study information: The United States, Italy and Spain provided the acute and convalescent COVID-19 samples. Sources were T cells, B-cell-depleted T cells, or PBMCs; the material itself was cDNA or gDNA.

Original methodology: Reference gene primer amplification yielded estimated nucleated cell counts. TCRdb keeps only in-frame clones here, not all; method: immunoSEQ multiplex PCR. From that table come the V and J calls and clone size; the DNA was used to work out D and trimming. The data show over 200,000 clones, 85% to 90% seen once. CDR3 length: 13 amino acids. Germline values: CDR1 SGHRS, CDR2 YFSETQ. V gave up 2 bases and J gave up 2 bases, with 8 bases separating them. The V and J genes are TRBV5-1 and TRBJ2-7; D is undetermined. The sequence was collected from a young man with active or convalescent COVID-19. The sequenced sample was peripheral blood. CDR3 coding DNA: TGCGCCAGCAGCTTCTCAGGTACCTACGAGCAGTACTTC. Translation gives CASSFSGTYEQYF.